This TCR beta chain was sequenced for a study of control samples from healthy donors and cancer patients. CDR3 size: 16 residues. V was clipped by 3 bases and J by 4 bases; unmatched bases: 4. Germline V gene lookup returns CDR1 KGHSH and CDR2 LQKENI. Assay used: immunoSEQ multiplex PCR; TCRdb lists only in-frame clones, some missing. Of about 80,000 clones listed, 85% to 90% are singletons. The V call is TRBV18, the J call TRBJ2-1, with 12 bases lining up with TRBD1. The source of this sequence is a man aged 50-59 years in good health. The sequenced sample consisted of blood. The CDR3, as DNA: TGTGCCAGCTCACCGAGGGACAGGGGGCTGTACAATGAGCAGTTCTTC. It translates to CASSPRDRGLYNEQFF.